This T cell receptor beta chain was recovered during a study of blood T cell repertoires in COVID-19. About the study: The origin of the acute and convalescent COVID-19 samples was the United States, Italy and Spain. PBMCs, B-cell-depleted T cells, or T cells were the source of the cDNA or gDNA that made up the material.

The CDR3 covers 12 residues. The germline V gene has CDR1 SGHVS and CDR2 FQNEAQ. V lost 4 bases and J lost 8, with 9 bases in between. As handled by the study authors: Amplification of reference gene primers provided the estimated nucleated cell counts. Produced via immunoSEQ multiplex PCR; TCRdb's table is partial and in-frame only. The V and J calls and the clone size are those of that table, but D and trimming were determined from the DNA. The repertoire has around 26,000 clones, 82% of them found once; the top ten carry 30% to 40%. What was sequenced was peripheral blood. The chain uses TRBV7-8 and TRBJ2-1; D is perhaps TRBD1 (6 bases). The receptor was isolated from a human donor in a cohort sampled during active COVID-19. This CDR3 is CASSSQGDEQFF. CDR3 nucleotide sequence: TGTGCCAGCAGCTCACAGGGCGATGAGCAGTTCTTC.